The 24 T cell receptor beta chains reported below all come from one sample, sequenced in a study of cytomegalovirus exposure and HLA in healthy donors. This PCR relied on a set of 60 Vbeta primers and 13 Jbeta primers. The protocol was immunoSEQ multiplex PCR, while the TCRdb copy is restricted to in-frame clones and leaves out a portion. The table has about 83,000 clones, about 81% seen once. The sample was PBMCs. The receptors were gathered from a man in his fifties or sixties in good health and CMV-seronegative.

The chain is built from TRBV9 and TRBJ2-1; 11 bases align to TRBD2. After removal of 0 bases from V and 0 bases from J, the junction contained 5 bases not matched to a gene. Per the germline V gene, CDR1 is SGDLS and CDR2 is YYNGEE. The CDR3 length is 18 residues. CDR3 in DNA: TGTGCCAGCAGCGTAGCCCTAGCGGGGGGCCTCTCCTACAATGAGCAGTTCTTC. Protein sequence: CASSVALAGGLSYNEQFF.

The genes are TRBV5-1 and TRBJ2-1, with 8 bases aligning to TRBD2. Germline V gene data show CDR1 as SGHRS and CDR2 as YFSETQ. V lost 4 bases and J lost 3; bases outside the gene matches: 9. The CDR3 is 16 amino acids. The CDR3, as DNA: TGCGCCAGCAGCACCCAGGCACTAGCGGTCTACAATGAGCAGTTCTTC. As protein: CASSTQALAVYNEQFF.

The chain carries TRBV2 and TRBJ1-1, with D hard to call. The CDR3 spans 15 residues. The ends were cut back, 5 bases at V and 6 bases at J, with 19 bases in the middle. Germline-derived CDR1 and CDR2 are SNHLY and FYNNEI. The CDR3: CASSPPSAGKPEAFF. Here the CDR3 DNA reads TGTGCCAGCAGTCCTCCCTCGGCGGGGAAGCCTGAAGCTTTCTTT.

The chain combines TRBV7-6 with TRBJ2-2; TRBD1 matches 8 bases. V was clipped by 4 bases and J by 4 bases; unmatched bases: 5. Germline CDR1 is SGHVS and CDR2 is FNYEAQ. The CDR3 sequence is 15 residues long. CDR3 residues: CASSSQGAGTGELFF. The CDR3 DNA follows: TGTGCCAGCAGCTCGCAGGGGGCAGGCACCGGGGAGCTGTTTTTT.

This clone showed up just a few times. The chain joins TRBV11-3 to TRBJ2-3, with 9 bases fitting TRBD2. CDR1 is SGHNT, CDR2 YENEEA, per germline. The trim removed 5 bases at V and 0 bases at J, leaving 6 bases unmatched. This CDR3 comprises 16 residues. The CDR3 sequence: CASSLGLASSTDTQYF. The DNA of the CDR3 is TGTGCCAGCAGCCTCGGACTAGCGTCTAGCACAGATACGCAGTATTTT.

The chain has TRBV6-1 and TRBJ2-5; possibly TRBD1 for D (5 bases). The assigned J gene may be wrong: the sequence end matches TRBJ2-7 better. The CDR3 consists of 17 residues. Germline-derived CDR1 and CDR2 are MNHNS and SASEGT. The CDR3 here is CASSEASVQAPTYEQYF. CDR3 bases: TGTGCCAGCAGTGAAGCGTCAGTACAGGCGCCTACCTACGAGCAGTACTTC.

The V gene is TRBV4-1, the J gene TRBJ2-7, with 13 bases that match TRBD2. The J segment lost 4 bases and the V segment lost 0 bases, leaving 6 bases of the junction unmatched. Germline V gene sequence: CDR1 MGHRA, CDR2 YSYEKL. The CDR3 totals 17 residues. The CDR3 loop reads CASSQDGTSGVVYEQYF. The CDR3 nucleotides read TGCGCCAGCAGCCAAGATGGGACTAGCGGGGTGGTGTACGAGCAGTACTTC.

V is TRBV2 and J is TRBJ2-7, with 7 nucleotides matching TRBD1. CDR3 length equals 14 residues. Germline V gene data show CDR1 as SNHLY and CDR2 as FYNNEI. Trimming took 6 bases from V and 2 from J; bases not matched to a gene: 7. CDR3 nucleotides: TGTGCCAGCAGCACCACCCAGGGGGCCTACGAGCAGTACTTC. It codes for CASSTTQGAYEQYF. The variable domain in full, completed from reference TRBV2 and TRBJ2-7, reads EPEVTQTPSHQVTQMGQEVILRCVPISNHLYFYWYRQILGQKVEFLVSFYNNEISEKSEIFDDQFSVERPDGSNFTLKIRSTKLEDSAMYFCASSTTQGAYEQYFGPGTRLTVT.

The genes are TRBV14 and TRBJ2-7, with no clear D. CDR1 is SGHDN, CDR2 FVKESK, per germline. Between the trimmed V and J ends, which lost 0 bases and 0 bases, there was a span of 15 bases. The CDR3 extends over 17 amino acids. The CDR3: CASSQDSAGLSSYEQYF. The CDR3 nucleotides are TGTGCCAGCAGCCAAGATTCCGCAGGCCTAAGCTCCTACGAGCAGTACTTC. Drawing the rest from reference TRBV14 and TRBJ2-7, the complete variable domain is EAGVTQFPSHSVIEKGQTVTLRCDPISGHDNLYWYRRVMGKEIKFLLHFVKESKQDESGMPNNRFLAERTGGTYSTLKVQPAELEDSGVYFCASSQDSAGLSSYEQYFGPGTRLTVT.

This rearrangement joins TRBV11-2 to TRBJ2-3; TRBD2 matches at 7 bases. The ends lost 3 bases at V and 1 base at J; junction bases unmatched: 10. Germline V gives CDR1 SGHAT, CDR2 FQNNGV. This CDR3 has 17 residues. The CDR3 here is CASSFRVTSLRTDTQYF. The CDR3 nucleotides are TGTGCCAGCAGCTTTAGGGTGACTAGCCTACGCACAGATACGCAGTATTTT.

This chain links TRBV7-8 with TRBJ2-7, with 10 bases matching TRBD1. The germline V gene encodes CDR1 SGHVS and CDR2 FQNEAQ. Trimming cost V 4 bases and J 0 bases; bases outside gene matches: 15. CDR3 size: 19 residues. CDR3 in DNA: TGTGCCAGCAGCTCCAAGGCCGCGATTGGGACAGGGGCCTCCTACGAGCAGTACTTC. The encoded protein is CASSSKAAIGTGASYEQYF.

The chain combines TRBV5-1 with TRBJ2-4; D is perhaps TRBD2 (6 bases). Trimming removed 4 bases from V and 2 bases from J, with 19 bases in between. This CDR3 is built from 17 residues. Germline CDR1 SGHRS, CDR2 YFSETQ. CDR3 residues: CASSPTETSYPKNIQYF. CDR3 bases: TGCGCCAGCAGCCCCACCGAGACTAGTTATCCCAAAAACATTCAGTACTTC.

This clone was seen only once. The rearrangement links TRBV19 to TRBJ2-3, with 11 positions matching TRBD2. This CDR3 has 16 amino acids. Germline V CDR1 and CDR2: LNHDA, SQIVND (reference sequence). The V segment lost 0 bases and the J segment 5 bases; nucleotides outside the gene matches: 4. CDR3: CASSIDSGGVRDTQYF. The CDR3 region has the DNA TGTGCCAGTAGTATAGATAGCGGGGGGGTGAGAGATACGCAGTATTTT.

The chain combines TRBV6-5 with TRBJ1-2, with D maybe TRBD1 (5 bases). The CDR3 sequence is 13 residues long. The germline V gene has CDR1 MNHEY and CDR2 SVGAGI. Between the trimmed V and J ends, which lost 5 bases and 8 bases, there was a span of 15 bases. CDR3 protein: CASSKGLGGGYTF. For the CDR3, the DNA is TGTGCCAGCAGTAAGGGACTGGGAGGCGGCTACACCTTC.

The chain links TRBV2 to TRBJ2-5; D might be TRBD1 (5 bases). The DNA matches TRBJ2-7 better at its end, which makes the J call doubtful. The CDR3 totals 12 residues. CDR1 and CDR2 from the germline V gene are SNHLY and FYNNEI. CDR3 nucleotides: TGTGCCAGCAGCTATAGGGGTGACGAGCAGTACTTC. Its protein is CASSYRGDEQYF.

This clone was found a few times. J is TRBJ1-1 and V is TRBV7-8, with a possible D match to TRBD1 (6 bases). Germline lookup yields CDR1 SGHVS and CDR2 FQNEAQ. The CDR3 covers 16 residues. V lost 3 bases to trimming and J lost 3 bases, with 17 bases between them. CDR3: CASSLLGAGADTEAFF. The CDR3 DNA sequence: TGTGCCAGCAGCTTGTTAGGGGCAGGGGCGGACACTGAAGCTTTCTTT.

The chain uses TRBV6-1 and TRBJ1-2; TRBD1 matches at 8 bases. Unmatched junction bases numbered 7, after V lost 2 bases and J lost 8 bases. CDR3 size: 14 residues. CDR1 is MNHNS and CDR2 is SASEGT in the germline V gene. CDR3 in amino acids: CASSERTGGMGYTF. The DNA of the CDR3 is TGTGCCAGCAGTGAAAGAACAGGGGGGATGGGCTACACCTTC.

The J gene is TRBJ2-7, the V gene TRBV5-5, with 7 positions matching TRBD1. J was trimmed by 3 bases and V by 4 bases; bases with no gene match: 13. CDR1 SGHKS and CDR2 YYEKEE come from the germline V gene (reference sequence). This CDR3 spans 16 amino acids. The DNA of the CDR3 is TGTGCCAGCAGCCCGGGACCTGACAGGGTCCTCTACGAGCAGTACTTC. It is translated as CASSPGPDRVLYEQYF.

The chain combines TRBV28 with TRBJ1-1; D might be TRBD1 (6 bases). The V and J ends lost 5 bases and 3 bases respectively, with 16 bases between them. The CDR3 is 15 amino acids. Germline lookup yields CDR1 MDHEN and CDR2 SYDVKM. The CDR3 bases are TGTGCCAGCAGTGCCACGGGAGGGGGATACACTGAAGCTTTCTTT. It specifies CASSATGGGYTEAFF.

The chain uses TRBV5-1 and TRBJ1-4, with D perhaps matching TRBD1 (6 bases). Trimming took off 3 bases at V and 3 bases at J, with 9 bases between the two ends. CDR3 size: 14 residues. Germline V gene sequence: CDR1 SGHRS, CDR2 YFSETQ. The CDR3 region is CASSSGQSNEKLFF. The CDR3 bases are TGCGCCAGCAGCTCCGGACAGTCTAATGAAAAACTGTTTTTT.

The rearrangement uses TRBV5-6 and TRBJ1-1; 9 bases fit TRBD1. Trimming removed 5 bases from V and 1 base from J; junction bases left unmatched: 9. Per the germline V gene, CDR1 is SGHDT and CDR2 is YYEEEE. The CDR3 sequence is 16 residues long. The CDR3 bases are TGTGCCAGCAGTACCGGGACAGGGAAACCGAACACTGAAGCTTTCTTT. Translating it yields CASSTGTGKPNTEAFF.

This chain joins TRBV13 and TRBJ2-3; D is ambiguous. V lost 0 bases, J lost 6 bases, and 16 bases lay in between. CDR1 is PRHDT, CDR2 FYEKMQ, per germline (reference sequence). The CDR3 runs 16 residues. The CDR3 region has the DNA TGTGCCAGCAGCTTAGGTGGCTTCCCCATTGTCGATACGCAGTATTTT. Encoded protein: CASSLGGFPIVDTQYF.

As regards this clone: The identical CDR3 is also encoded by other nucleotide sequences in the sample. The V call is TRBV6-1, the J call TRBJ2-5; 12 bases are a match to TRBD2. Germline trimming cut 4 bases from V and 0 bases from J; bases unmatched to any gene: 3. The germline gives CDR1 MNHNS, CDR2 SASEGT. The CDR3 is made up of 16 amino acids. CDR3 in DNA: TGTGCCAGCAGTGCCACTAGCGGGGGGTACCAAGAGACCCAGTACTTC. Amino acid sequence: CASSATSGGYQETQYF.

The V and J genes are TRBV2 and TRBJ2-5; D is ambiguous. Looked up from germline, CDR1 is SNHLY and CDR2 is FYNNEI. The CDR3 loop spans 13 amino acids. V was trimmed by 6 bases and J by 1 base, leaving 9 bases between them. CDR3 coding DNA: TGTGCCAGCAGAGCCAGGATCCAAGAGACCCAGTACTTC. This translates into CASRARIQETQYF.